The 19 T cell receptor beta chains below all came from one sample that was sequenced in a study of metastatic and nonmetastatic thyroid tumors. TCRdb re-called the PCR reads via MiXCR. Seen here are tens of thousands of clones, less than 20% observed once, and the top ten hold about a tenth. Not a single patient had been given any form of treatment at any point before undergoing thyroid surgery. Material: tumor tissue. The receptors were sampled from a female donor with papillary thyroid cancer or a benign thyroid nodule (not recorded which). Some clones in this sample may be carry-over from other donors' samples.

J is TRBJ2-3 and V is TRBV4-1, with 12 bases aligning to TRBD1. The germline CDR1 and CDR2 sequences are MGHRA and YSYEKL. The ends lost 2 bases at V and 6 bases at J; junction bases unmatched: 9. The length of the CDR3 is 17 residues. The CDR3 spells CASSQLHRDRGQDTQYF. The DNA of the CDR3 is TGCGCCAGCAGCCAACTTCACCGGGACAGGGGGCAGGATACGCAGTATTTT.

CDR3 region: CASSYSLSNQPQHF. The CDR3 coding sequence is TGTGCCAGCAGTTACTCCCTAAGCAATCAGCCCCAGCATTTT. This chain uses TRBV6-5 with TRBJ1-5; D gene unclear. Germline CDR1 MNHEY, CDR2 SVGAGI. The CDR3 is 14 amino acids. V was shortened by 0 bases and J by 1 base, with 4 bases between the two germline ends.

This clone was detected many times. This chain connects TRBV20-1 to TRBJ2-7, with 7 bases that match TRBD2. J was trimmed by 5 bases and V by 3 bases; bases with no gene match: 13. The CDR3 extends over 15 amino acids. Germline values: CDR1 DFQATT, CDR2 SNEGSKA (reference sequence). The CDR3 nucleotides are TGCAGTGCTAGTATCTTGAGACTAGCTCTCCACGAGCAGTACTTC. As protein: CSASILRLALHEQYF.

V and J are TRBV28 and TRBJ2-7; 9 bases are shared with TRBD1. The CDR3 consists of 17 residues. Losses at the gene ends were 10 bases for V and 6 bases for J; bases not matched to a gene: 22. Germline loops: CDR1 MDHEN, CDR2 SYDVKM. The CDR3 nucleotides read TGTGCCACCAGCCCCGGGACAGGGCGCGCCGAGGGCCCCGAGCAGTACTTC. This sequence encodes CATSPGTGRAEGPEQYF.

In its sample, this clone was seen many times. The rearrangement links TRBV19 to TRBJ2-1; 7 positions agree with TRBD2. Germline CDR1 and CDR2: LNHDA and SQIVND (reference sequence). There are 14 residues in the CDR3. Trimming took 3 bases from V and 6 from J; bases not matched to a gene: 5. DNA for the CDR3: TGTGCCAGTAGTATTAGAGGGAGGGCCAATGAGCAGTTCTTC. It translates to CASSIRGRANEQFF.

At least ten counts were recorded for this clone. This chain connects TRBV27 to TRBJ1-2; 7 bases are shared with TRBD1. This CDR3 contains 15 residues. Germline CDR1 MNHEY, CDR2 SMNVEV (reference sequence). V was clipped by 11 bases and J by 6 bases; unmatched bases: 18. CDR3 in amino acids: CASGTDVWQQDGYTF. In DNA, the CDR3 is TGTGCCTCTGGGACAGACGTATGGCAACAAGATGGCTACACCTTC.

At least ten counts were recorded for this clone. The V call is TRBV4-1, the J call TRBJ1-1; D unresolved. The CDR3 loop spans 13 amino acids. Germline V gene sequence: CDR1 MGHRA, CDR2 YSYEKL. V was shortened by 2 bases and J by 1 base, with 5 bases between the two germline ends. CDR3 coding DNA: TGCGCCAGCAGCCAACTCCCGAACACTGAAGCTTTCTTT. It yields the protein CASSQLPNTEAFF.

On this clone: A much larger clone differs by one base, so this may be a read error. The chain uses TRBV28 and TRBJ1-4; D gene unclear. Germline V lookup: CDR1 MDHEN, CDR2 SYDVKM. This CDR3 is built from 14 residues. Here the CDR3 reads CASSFSRRLEKLSF. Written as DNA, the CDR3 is TGTGCCAGCAGTTTTTCCCGAAGACTCGAAAAACTGTCTTTT.

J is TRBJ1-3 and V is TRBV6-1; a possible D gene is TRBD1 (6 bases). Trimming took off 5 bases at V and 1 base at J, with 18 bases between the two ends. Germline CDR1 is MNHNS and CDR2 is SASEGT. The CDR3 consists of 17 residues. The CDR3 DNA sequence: TGTGCCAGCAGTCGGGGAGGAAAGGGGGTTTCTGGAAACACCATATATTTT. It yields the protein CASSRGGKGVSGNTIYF.

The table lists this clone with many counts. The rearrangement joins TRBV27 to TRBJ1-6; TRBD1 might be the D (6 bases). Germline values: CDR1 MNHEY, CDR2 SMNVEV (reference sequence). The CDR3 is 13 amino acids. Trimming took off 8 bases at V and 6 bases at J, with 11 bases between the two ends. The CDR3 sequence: CASSGGGNSPLHF. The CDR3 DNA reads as TGTGCCAGCTCGGGGGGCGGTAATTCACCCCTCCACTTT.

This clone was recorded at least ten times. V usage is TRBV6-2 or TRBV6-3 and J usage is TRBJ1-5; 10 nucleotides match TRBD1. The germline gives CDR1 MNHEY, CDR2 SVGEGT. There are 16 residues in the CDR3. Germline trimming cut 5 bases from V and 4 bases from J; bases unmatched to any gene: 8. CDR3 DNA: TGTGCCAGCAGTCCCAGACAGGGGGCATGGAATCAGCCCCAGCATTTT. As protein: CASSPRQGAWNQPQHF.

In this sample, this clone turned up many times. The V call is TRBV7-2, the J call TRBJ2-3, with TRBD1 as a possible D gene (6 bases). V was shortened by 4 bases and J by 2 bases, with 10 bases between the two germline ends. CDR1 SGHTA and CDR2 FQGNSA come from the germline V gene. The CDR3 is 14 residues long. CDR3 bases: TGTGCCAGCAGCTATCAGGGGCACACAGATACGCAGTATTTT. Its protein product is CASSYQGHTDTQYF.

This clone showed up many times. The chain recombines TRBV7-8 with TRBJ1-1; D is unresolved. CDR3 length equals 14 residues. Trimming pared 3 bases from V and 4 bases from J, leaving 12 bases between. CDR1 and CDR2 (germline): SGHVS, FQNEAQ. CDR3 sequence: CASSFRSLGTEAFF. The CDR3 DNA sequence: TGTGCCAGCAGCTTCCGATCGTTGGGCACTGAAGCTTTCTTT.

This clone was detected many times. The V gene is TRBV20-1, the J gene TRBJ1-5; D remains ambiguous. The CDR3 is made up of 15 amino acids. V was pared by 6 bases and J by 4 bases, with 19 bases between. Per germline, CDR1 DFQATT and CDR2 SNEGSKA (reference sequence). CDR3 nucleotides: TGCAGTGCCCCCCCCGAGGCAGGATCGAATCAGCCCCAGCATTTT. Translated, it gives CSAPPEAGSNQPQHF.

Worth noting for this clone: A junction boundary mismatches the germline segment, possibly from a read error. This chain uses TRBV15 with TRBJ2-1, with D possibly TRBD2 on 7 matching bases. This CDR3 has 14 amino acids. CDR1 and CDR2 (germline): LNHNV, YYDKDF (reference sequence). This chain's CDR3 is CASSRGAAGHEQFF. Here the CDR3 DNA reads TGTGCCTCCAGCCGGGGGGCTGCCGGCCATGAGCAGTTCTTC.

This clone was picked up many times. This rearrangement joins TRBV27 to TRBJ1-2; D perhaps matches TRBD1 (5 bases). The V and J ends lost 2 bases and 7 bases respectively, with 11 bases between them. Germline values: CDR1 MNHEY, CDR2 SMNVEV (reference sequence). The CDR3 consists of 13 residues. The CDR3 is CASSLGWGFGYTF. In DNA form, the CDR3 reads TGTGCCAGCAGTTTAGGATGGGGGTTTGGCTACACCTTC.

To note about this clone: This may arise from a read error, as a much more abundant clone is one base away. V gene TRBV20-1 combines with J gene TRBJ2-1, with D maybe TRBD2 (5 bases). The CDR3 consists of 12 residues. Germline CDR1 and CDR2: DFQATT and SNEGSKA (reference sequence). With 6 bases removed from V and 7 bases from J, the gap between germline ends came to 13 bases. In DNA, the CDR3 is TGCAGTGCCAGCGGTACTGATAATGAGCAGTTCTTC. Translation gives CSASGTDNEQFF.

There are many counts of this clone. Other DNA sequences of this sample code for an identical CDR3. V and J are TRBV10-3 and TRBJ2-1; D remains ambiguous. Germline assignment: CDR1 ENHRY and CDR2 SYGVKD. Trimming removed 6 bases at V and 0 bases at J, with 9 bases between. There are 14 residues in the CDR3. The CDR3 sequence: CAIRLNSSYNEQFF. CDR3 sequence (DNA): TGTGCCATCAGGCTAAACAGCTCCTACAATGAGCAGTTCTTC.

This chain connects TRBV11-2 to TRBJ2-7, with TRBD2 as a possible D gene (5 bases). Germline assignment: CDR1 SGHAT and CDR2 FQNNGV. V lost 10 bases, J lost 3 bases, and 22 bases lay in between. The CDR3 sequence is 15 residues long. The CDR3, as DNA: TGTGCCACCTGCTTGTCTCGGGGTCGCGGCTACGAGCAGTACTTC. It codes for CATCLSRGRGYEQYF.